Sequencing of this TCR beta chain was carried out in a study of radiation and T cells in renal cell carcinoma (TCRdb year 2020). Regarding the complete study: Samples were obtained from a clinical trial, in which 15 Gy stereotactic body radiation therapy was delivered to primary renal cell carcinomas and nephrectomy was performed 4 weeks later. A total of 4,016,671 unique CDR3 nucleotide sequences, encoding roughly 2.7 million unique CDR3 amino acid sequences, were found across all 53 samples. TCR beta sequencing covered fewer than 60 samples in total, comprising some 25 tumors and approximately 27 peripheral blood samples. On the study overall, not on this receptor specifically: Top tumor clonotypes rose in blood from baseline to 2 weeks post-radiation, then contracted by 4 weeks, suggesting transient expansion of tumor-resident clones. Because pretreatment tumor biopsies were not available, the study could not determine whether clonotypes were already present within the tumor at baseline. Effects of radiation dose or scheduling on the TCR repertoire could not be addressed with the single-armed trial design. Blood repertoire dynamics were not followed beyond 4 weeks after treatment.

This clone was seen a single time. Its antigen specificity is not known. Base quality data are lacking; no much larger clone is found one base away. What this sample's time point label stands for: blood 2 weeks post-SBRT. The meaning of the sample's treatment or condition label: 15 Gy SBRT to primary tumor, nephrectomy 4 weeks later. Serial peripheral blood from radiation-treated patients was sampled at baseline, 2 weeks and 4 weeks after SBRT to track tumor-enriched clonotypes. Every patient's renal cell carcinoma showed clear cell pathology. Genomic DNA for TCR sequencing was prepared using the QIAamp DNA Blood Mini Kit (Qiagen). Samples were included in the analyses only if all quality control checks were passed. The V end gives up 10 bases and the J end 4 bases, leaving 9 bases in the junction not matched to a gene. The CDR3 measures 14 amino acids from cysteine to phenylalanine. The DNA shown is the 42-base CDR3, in frame from base 1. CDR1 and CDR2, per the germline V gene, are MNHEY and SVGAGI.

TCR beta libraries were generated from genomic DNA with the immunoSEQ kit, following the manufacturer's recommendations. To prepare libraries, a first multiplex PCR with proprietary primers was run, followed by a second PCR that added unique barcodes, and a bead cleanup was done after each round. A kit-provided positive control reaction and a negative control reaction were included in every sample batch. The final libraries underwent checking on an Agilent 4200 TapeStation D1000 ScreenTape, volumetric pooling, and quantification by qPCR. Sequencing ran on an Illumina NextSeq500 with a MidOutput 150-cycle cartridge, using 156 Read1 and 15 Index1 cycles with kit custom primers. The pooled library was loaded at roughly 0.98 pM with a 20% PhiX control spike-in. The paper's data handling went like this. The vendor-processed data were analyzed in R, and a clonotype was defined as all T cells that share the same CDR3 nucleotide sequence. In the clone abundance analyses, frequencies in each sample were normalized to that sample's 10,000 most abundant clones. Public T cell clones, which averaged fewer than five per sample, were excluded before analysis. Tumor-enriched clonotypes and baseline blood-enriched clonotypes were defined as those with an abundance difference of at least 32-fold between compartments. A beta-binomial differential abundance model was used to identify clonotypes that were expanded or contracted between blood time points. Similarity between tumor and blood repertoires was quantified using the Baroni-Urbani and Buser coefficient, and groups were compared with two-tailed Wilcoxon tests in R. TCRdb took over this immuneACCESS table, retaining in-frame rearrangements with V and J assigned. Such tables are incomplete; in checked studies, under half of the missing clones stem from an unresolved V gene, and the remainder is unexplained. V, J and clone size are taken as reported in that table, and D and trimming were inferred from the DNA itself. This sample gives tens of thousands of clones in total; less than 85% of them show up just once. The ten biggest clones cover roughly 30% of the sample.

The source is a woman aged 70-85 years with renal cell carcinoma. Sequenced material: blood, taken from a patient whose treatment included radiotherapy and nephrectomy. The chain was built from TRBV6-5 and TRBJ2-7; a stretch of 11 junction bases matches TRBD2. The DNA sequence is TGTGCCACCAAGGTTCTAGCGGGAGGTTACGAGCAGTACTTC. Its product reads: CATKVLAGGYEQYF.